The 16 T cell receptor beta chains in this list originate from one sample, sequenced in a study of somatic mutations in cytotoxic T cells in rheumatoid arthritis. The method was immunoSEQ multiplex PCR; TCRdb's version includes in-frame clones alone and lacks a portion of them. The sample has roughly 30,000 clones; roughly 80% are singletons. The sequenced sample was CD8+ T cells sorted from blood. Receptors were obtained from an adult with rheumatoid arthritis.

This clone has a single count. The chain carries TRBV25-1 and TRBJ1-6, with 10 nucleotides matching TRBD1. Germline lookup yields CDR1 MGHDK and CDR2 SYGVNS. Losses at the gene ends were 4 bases for V and 8 bases for J; bases not matched to a gene: 8. This CDR3 contains 16 residues. The CDR3 region has the DNA TGTGCCAGCAGTGCTGACAGGGGGCGAAGTTATTCACCCCTCCACTTT. Translation gives CASSADRGRSYSPLHF.

V is TRBV19 and J is TRBJ1-1; no definite D call. Germline loops: CDR1 LNHDA, CDR2 SQIVND (reference sequence). Trimming took off 5 bases at V and 2 bases at J, with 6 bases between the two ends. The CDR3 extends over 12 amino acids. The CDR3 DNA reads as TGTGCCAGTAGTCGGGGTAACACTGAAGCTTTCTTT. It specifies CASSRGNTEAFF.

The chain has TRBV7-9 and TRBJ2-7; perhaps D is TRBD1 or TRBD2 (5 bases each). V was shortened by 4 bases and J by 5 bases, with 12 bases between the two germline ends. Germline V gene lookup returns CDR1 SEHNR and CDR2 FQNEAQ (reference sequence). The CDR3 has 13 amino acids. Here the CDR3 reads CASSSRDRDEQYF. Written as DNA, the CDR3 is TGTGCCAGCAGCTCCAGGGACCGCGACGAGCAGTACTTC.

The chain is built from TRBV11-3 and TRBJ2-5; TRBD1 matches at 10 bases. The CDR3 runs 16 residues. Germline V lookup: CDR1 SGHNT, CDR2 YENEEA. The J segment lost 7 bases and the V segment lost 3 bases, leaving 11 bases of the junction unmatched. The CDR3 region is CASSLRGQGISGTQYF. The CDR3 region has the DNA TGTGCCAGCAGCTTGAGGGGACAGGGGATAAGTGGGACCCAGTACTTC. The full variable domain, with the rest looked up from reference TRBV11-3 and TRBJ2-5, is EAGVVQSPRYKIIEKKQPVAFWCNPISGHNTLYWYLQNLGQGPELLIRYENEEAVDDSQLPKDRFSAERLKGVDSTLKIQPAELGDSAVYLCASSLRGQGISGTQYFGPGTRLLVL.

V is TRBV30 and J is TRBJ2-7; 7 bases agree with TRBD1. CDR1 and CDR2 from the germline V gene are GTSNPN and SVGIG (reference sequence). With V trimmed by 4 bases and J by 5 bases, 17 bases remained unmatched. The CDR3 runs 16 residues. The CDR3 sequence is CAWTQTGTGTADEQYF. CDR3 nucleotide sequence: TGTGCCTGGACTCAGACAGGGACCGGGACCGCCGACGAGCAGTACTTC.

V is TRBV9 and J is TRBJ1-1; TRBD1 matches at 12 bases. There are 16 residues in the CDR3. The trim removed 4 bases at V and 4 bases at J, leaving 8 bases unmatched. The germline CDR1 and CDR2 sequences are SGDLS and YYNGEE. The CDR3 loop reads CASSPRGQGASTEAFF. Here the CDR3 DNA reads TGTGCCAGCAGCCCGAGGGGACAGGGGGCTTCCACTGAAGCTTTCTTT. The whole variable domain, filled in from reference TRBV9 and TRBJ1-1, reads DSGVTQTPKHLITATGQRVTLRCSPRSGDLSVYWYQQSLDQGLQFLIQYYNGEERAKGNILERFSAQQFPDLHSELNLSSLELGDSALYFCASSPRGQGASTEAFFGQGTRLTVV.

The J gene is TRBJ2-2, the V gene TRBV4-2; no reliable D call. The CDR3 loop spans 11 amino acids. CDR1 and CDR2 from the germline V gene are LGHNA and YNFKEQ. The V end lost 7 bases, the J end lost 5 bases, and 5 bases lay between the germline ends. This CDR3 reads CASTGTGELFF. The DNA for the CDR3 is TGTGCCAGCACCGGGACCGGGGAGCTGTTTTTT.

This clone was seen once. The rearrangement links TRBV6-1 to TRBJ2-5; D unresolved. Per germline, CDR1 MNHNS and CDR2 SASEGT. V gave up 2 bases and J gave up 7 bases, with 17 bases separating them. The CDR3 spans 15 residues. The CDR3 here is CASSESFGEARTQYF. CDR3 DNA: TGTGCCAGCAGTGAAAGTTTTGGAGAGGCGCGGACCCAGTACTTC.

With regard to this clone: The CDR3 does not end in the conserved phenylalanine or tryptophan, so this is likely a read error. The V and J genes are TRBV29-1 and TRBJ2-7, with a possible D match to TRBD2 (6 bases). CDR1 is SQVTM, CDR2 ANQGSEA, per germline. Trimming took 0 bases from V and 4 from J, leaving 19 bases between them. The CDR3 has 16 amino acids. The CDR3 coding sequence is TGCAGCGTTGAAGATCGGGGGAGACTCGAAACTTACGAGCAGTACCTC. Its translation: CSVEDRGRLETYEQYL.

Remarks on this clone: The junction differs from germline at one of its ends, possibly a read error. The chain couples TRBV5-1 to TRBJ2-3; 11 bases align to TRBD2. Germline V lookup: CDR1 SGHRS, CDR2 YFSETQ. The CDR3 is 16 amino acids. The CDR3 coding sequence is TGCGCCAGCAGCTTATCCCTAGCGGGAGGCACGGATACGCAGTATTTT. Amino acids: CASSLSLAGGTDTQYF.

The chain employs TRBV9 and TRBJ1-2; TRBD1 is a possible D gene (5 bases). This CDR3 is 16 amino acids long. CDR1 is SGDLS and CDR2 is YYNGEE in the germline V gene. The V end was cut by 3 bases, the J end by 5 bases, with 20 bases between. The CDR3 is CASSGSSPTEKYGYTF. For the CDR3, the DNA is TGTGCCAGCAGCGGAAGTTCCCCGACAGAAAAGTATGGCTACACCTTC.

The CDR3 nucleotides read TGTGCCAGCAGCCTCCGGACTAGCGGGGGGTCCAATGAGCAGTTCTTC. Translating it yields CASSLRTSGGSNEQFF. The chain is built from TRBV9 and TRBJ2-1; 14 bases match TRBD2. The trim removed 4 bases at V and 6 bases at J, leaving 6 bases unmatched. The germline CDR1 and CDR2 sequences are SGDLS and YYNGEE. There are 16 residues in the CDR3.

A few counts support this clone. The V and J genes are TRBV7-3 and TRBJ2-3; 9 nucleotides line up with TRBD2. V trimming: 5 bases; J trimming: 5 bases; junction bases outside the gene matches: 5. CDR1 and CDR2 (germline): SGHTA, FQGTGA. This CDR3 has 14 residues. The CDR3 DNA reads TGTGCCAGCAGCCTTAGCGGGAGTTTAGATACGCAGTATTTT. Its protein is CASSLSGSLDTQYF.

The chain carries TRBV19 and TRBJ2-7; weak D call: TRBD2 (5 bases). The CDR3 length is 14 residues. V lost 3 bases and J lost 2, with 11 bases in between. The germline V gene has CDR1 LNHDA and CDR2 SQIVND (reference sequence). CDR3 sequence (DNA): TGTGCCAGTAGTATGGGGAGCGGAGCCTACGAGCAGTACTTC. It codes for CASSMGSGAYEQYF.

The chain couples TRBV6-5 to TRBJ2-2; D is perhaps TRBD1 or TRBD2 (5 bases each). CDR1 is MNHEY, CDR2 SVGAGI, per germline. The CDR3 runs 15 residues. V was trimmed by 7 bases and J by 5 bases, leaving 17 bases between them. CDR3: CASTRDDTRTGELFF. The CDR3 region has the DNA TGTGCCAGCACCAGGGACGATACCAGGACCGGGGAGCTGTTTTTT.

V usage is TRBV7-3 and J usage is TRBJ1-2; D is possibly TRBD1 (5 bases). CDR1 is SGHTA and CDR2 is FQGTGA in the germline V gene. The CDR3 loop spans 16 amino acids. Trimming cost V 2 bases and J 4 bases, with 17 bases left between them. The CDR3 nucleotides are TGTGCCAGCAGCTTATCGGCAGGGACCAAAACCTATGGCTACACCTTC. As protein: CASSLSAGTKTYGYTF.